This T cell receptor (beta chain) was identified in a study of response to subunit inactivated influenza vaccine. Overall study findings and caveats: The authors put forward the suggestion that each seasonal influenza vaccination may bring in only a limited number of new T cells.

MiXCR, run by TCRdb on the RT-PCR reads, gives a single entry per CDR3 protein. This table has about 780,000 distinct CDR3 sequences, roughly 18% appearing once. This clonotype was detected only a few times. Its cognate antigen is unknown. There are 13 residues in the CDR3. This clonotype originated in a man aged 45 to 65 who received an inactivated influenza vaccine. The sequencing here drew on PBMCs from blood, taken 5 days after vaccination. The chain joins TRBV12-3 or TRBV12-4 to TRBJ1-1; D is unresolved. The CDR3 here is CASRQRALTEAFF. Here the CDR3 DNA reads TGTGCGAGCCGGCAGCGGGCGCTCACTGAAGCTTTCTTT.